These 5 T cell receptor beta chains originate from one sample sequenced in a study of naive and memory T cell subsets. General study points: Naive repertoires, especially CD8, held a few larger clonotypes, possibly memory cells re-expressing CD45RA.

The beta constant-region primer was an equimolar mix of two oligonucleotides covering TRBC1 and TRBC2. Ligated cDNA was amplified by four rounds of PCR with nested alpha and beta constant-region primers and SP2. MiXCR, applied by TCRdb to the UMI-ligation and nested PCR reads, yields one record per CDR3 protein. The sample has 90,000 to 120,000 distinct CDR3 sequences; around 15% are singletons. Their target antigens are unknown. The source material was naive CD8+ T cells from blood. These receptors were collected from a human donor in good health.

The chain couples TRBV13 to TRBJ1-2; tentatively, D is TRBD1 (5 bases). Germline CDR1 PRHDT, CDR2 FYEKMQ (reference sequence). V dropped 1 base and J dropped 4 bases, with 7 bases sitting between them. This CDR3 has 13 amino acids. The CDR3, as DNA: TGTGCCAGCAGCTTAGACAGGCCCTATGGCTACACCTTC. It codes for CASSLDRPYGYTF. The variable domain in full, completed from reference TRBV13 and TRBJ1-2, reads AAGVIQSPRHLIKEKRETATLKCYPIPRHDTVYWYQQGPGQDPQFLISFYEKMQSDKGSIPDRFSAQQFSDYHSELNMSSLELGDSALYFCASSLDRPYGYTFGSGTRLTVV.

The chain joins TRBV28 to TRBJ1-5, with D perhaps TRBD1 (5 bases). The CDR3 extends over 14 amino acids. V lost 7 bases to trimming and J lost 11 bases, with 21 bases between them. Germline V gives CDR1 MDHEN, CDR2 SYDVKM. The CDR3 loop reads CASTAGDPREAQHF. CDR3 nucleotide sequence: TGTGCCAGCACGGCGGGGGACCCCCGAGAGGCCCAGCATTTT.

This clonotype ranks as medium-sized. The rearrangement links TRBV29-1 to TRBJ1-1; 7 positions match TRBD1. With V trimmed by 4 bases and J by 0 bases, 8 bases remained unmatched. The CDR3 runs 15 residues. CDR1 SQVTM and CDR2 ANQGSEA come from the germline V gene. The CDR3 sequence is CSVAGQATLNTEAFF. As DNA, the CDR3 is TGCAGCGTTGCCGGACAGGCGACCTTGAACACTGAAGCTTTCTTT.

This clonotype was counted at least ten times. This sequence joins TRBV6-5 and TRBJ2-3, with D perhaps matching TRBD1 (6 bases). Trimming took 5 bases from V and 0 from J, leaving 21 bases between them. This CDR3 is built from 18 residues. Germline values: CDR1 MNHEY, CDR2 SVGAGI. The CDR3 spells CASSNYRDMHTSTDTQYF. DNA for the CDR3: TGTGCCAGCAGTAACTACCGGGACATGCATACTAGCACAGATACGCAGTATTTT.

This clonotype appeared many times. The V and J genes are TRBV20-1 and TRBJ1-1; the D gene is possibly TRBD1 (5 bases). Trimming pared 5 bases from V and 5 bases from J, leaving 18 bases between. Germline V gene lookup returns CDR1 DFQATT and CDR2 SNEGSKA (reference sequence). The CDR3 has 14 residues. CDR3 amino acids: CSALSLRWGTEAFF. The CDR3 DNA reads as TGCAGTGCTCTTTCTCTTCGTTGGGGGACTGAAGCTTTCTTT.